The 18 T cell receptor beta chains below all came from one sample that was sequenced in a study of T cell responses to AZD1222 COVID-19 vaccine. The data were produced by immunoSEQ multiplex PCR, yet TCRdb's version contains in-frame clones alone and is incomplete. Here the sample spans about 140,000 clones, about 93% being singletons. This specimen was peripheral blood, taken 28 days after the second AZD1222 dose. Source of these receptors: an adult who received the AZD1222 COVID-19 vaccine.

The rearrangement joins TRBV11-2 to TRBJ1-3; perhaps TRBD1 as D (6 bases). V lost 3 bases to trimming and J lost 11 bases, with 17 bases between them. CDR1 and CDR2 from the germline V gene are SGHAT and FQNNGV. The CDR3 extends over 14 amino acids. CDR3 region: CASSFPFIRGAIYF. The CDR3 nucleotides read TGTGCCAGCAGCTTTCCCTTTATCAGGGGCGCCATATATTTT.

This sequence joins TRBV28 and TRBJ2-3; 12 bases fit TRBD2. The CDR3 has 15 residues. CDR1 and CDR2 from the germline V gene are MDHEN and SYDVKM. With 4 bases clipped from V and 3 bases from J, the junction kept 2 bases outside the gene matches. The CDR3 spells CASSWTSGATDTQYF. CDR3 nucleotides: TGTGCCAGCAGTTGGACTAGCGGGGCTACAGATACGCAGTATTTT.

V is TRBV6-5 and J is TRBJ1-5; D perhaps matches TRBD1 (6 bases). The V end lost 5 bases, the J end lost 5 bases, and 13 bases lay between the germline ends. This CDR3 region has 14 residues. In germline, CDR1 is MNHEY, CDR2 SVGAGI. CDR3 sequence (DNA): TGTGCCAGCAGTCCCGGGGGGCTCTATCAGCCCCAGCATTTT. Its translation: CASSPGGLYQPQHF.

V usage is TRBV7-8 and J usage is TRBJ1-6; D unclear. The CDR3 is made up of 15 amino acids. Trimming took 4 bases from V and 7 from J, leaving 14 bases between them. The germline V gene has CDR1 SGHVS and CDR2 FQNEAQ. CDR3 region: CASSWSRFSNSPLHF. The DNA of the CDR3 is TGTGCCAGCAGCTGGAGCAGATTTTCGAATTCACCCCTCCACTTT.

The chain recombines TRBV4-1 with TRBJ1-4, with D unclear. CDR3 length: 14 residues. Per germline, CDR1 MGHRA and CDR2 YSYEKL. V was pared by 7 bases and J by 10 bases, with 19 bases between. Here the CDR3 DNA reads TGCGCCAGCACCCCGGGCGATCTCCCCATAAAACTGTTTTTT. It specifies CASTPGDLPIKLFF.

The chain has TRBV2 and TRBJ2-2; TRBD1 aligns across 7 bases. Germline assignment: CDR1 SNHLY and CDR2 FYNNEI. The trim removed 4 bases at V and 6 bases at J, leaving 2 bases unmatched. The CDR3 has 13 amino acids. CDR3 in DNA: TGTGCCAGCAGTGGACAGGGCCCCGGGGAGCTGTTTTTT. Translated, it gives CASSGQGPGELFF.

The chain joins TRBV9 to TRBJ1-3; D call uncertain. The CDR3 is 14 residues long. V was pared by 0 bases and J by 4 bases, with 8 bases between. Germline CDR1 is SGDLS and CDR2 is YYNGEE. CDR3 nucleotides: TGTGCCAGCAGCGTAGAGGCAAGGGGAAACACCATATATTTT. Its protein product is CASSVEARGNTIYF.

The chain's CDR3 is CASSEGTGGKFLEAFF. CDR3 bases: TGTGCCAGCAGTGAAGGGACAGGGGGGAAGTTTCTTGAAGCTTTCTTT. This chain connects TRBV2 to TRBJ1-1, with 10 bases matching TRBD1. CDR1 is SNHLY and CDR2 is FYNNEI in the germline V gene. V lost 1 base, J lost 7 bases, and 9 bases stayed unmatched. The CDR3 has 16 amino acids.

CDR3 DNA sequence: TGTGCCAGCAGCTTATCCGGGTCCGGAAACACCATATATTTT. This codes for CASSLSGSGNTIYF. V is TRBV11-2 and J is TRBJ1-3, with D hard to call. Trimming removed 2 bases from V and 4 bases from J, with 9 bases in between. The CDR3 loop spans 14 amino acids. The germline CDR1 and CDR2 sequences are SGHAT and FQNNGV.

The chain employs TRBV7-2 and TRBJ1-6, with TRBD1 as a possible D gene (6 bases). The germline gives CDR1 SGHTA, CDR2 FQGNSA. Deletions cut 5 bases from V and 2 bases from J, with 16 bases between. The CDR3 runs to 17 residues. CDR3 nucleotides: TGTGCCAGCAGCCCCATGTCCGGGACAACCTATAATTCACCCCTCCACTTT. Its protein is CASSPMSGTTYNSPLHF.

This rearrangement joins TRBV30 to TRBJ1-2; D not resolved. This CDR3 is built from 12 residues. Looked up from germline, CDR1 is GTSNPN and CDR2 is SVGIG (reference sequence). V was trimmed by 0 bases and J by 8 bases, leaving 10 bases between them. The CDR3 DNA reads TGTGCCTGGAGTGTCGGGCCGAGCGGCTACACCTTC. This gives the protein CAWSVGPSGYTF.

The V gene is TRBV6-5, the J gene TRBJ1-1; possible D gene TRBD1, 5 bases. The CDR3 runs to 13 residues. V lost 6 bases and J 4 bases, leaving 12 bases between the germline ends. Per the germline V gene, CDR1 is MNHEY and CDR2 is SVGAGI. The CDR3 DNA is TGTGCCAGCAGGGGGCAGGTTCGCACTGAAGCTTTCTTT. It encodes CASRGQVRTEAFF.

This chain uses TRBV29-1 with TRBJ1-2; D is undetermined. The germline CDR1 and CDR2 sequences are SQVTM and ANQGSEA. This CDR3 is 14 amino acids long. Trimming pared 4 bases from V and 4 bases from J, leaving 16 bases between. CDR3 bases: TGCAGCGTTGTAAGTGAGGGAGGCGGCTATGGCTACACCTTC. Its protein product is CSVVSEGGGYGYTF.

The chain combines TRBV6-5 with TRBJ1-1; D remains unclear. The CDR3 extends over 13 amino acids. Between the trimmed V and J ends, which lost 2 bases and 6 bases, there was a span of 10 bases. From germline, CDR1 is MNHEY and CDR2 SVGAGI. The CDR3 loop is CASSYRRAAEAFF. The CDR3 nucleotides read TGTGCCAGCAGTTACCGTAGAGCGGCTGAAGCTTTCTTT.

In nucleotides, the CDR3 is TGTGCCAGTAGTTACGGACTAGCGGAGGAGACCCAGTACTTC. It specifies CASSYGLAEETQYF. V usage is TRBV19 and J usage is TRBJ2-5, with 10 nucleotides matching TRBD2. Germline CDR1 and CDR2: LNHDA and SQIVND (reference sequence). Trimming took 5 bases from V and 5 from J; bases not matched to a gene: 5. This CDR3 contains 14 residues.

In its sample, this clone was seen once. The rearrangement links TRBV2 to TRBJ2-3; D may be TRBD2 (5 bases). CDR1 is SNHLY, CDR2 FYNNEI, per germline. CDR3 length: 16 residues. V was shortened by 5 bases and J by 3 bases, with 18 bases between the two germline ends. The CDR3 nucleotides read TGTGCCAGCAGTCCCCTCTTATCGGACTGGACAGATACGCAGTATTTT. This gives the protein CASSPLLSDWTDTQYF.

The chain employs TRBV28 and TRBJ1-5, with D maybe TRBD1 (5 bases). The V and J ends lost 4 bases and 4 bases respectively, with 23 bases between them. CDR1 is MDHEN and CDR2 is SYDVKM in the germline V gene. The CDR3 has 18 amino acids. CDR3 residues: CASSYGPSGRGRNQPQHF. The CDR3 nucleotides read TGTGCCAGCAGTTACGGACCATCGGGGCGAGGGAGGAATCAGCCCCAGCATTTT.

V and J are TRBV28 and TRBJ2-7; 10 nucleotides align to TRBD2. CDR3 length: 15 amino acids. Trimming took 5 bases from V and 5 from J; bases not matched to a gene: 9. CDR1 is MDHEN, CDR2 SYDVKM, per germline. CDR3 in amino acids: CASSRGAGGPHEQYF. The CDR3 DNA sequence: TGTGCCAGCAGTCGAGGAGCGGGGGGGCCCCACGAGCAGTACTTC.